The 11 T cell receptor beta chains in this list originate from one sample, sequenced in a study of blood T cell repertoires in COVID-19. Only in-frame clones appear in the TCRdb table, and some are missing; sequencing was by immunoSEQ multiplex PCR. The sample holds about 250,000 clones, about nine tenths seen once. Source material: peripheral blood. The receptors shown here come from a woman aged 30 to 39 with active or convalescent COVID-19.

The rearrangement joins TRBV5-8 to TRBJ1-6, with D uncertain. V was cut by 1 base and J by 6 bases, with 14 bases left in between. The germline gives CDR1 SGHTS, CDR2 YDEGEE. This CDR3 is 16 amino acids long. The CDR3 region has the DNA TGTGCCAGCAGCTTGTTCCACAAATTGATTAATTCACCCCTCCACTTT. This gives the protein CASSLFHKLINSPLHF. Full variable domain (remainder filled in from reference TRBV5-8 and TRBJ1-6): EAGVTQSPTHLIKTRGQQATLRCSPISGHTSVYWYQQALGLGLQFLLWYDEGEERNRGNFPPRFSGRQFPNYSSELNVNALELEDSALYLCASSLFHKLINSPLHFGNGTRLTVT.

This clone was counted only a few times. The rearrangement joins TRBV28 to TRBJ2-5, with 8 bases lining up with TRBD2. J gave up 0 bases and V 1 base, and 4 bases lay outside the gene matches. Germline CDR1 reads MDHEN; CDR2 reads SYDVKM. CDR3 length: 16 residues. Here the CDR3 reads CASSLSAGGDQETQYF. CDR3 bases: TGTGCCAGCAGTTTATCCGCCGGGGGGGACCAAGAGACCCAGTACTTC.

The rearrangement uses TRBV19 and TRBJ1-1; TRBD1 matches 7 bases. V trimming: 5 bases; J trimming: 1 base; junction bases outside the gene matches: 16. The CDR3 is 18 residues long. CDR1 is LNHDA and CDR2 is SQIVND in the germline V gene (reference sequence). The CDR3 loop is CASSPSTGLGSGNTEAFF. The CDR3 DNA reads as TGTGCCAGTAGTCCGTCGACAGGGTTGGGAAGTGGGAACACTGAAGCTTTCTTT. Combining the CDR3 with reference TRBV19 and TRBJ1-1 gives the whole variable domain DGGITQSPKYLFRKEGQNVTLSCEQNLNHDAMYWYRQDPGQGLRLIYYSQIVNDFQKGDIAEGYSVSREKKESFPLTVTSAQKNPTAFYLCASSPSTGLGSGNTEAFFGQGTRLTVV.

The chain carries TRBV19 and TRBJ2-5; D is possibly TRBD2 (5 bases). There are 14 residues in the CDR3. The V end was cut by 3 bases, the J end by 2 bases, with 10 bases between. CDR1 is LNHDA, CDR2 SQIVND, per germline (reference sequence). The CDR3 protein is CASSIRTGQETQYF. For the CDR3, the DNA is TGTGCCAGTAGTATTAGGACGGGACAAGAGACCCAGTACTTC. The entire variable domain, with the rest obtained from reference TRBV19 and TRBJ2-5, is as follows: DGGITQSPKYLFRKEGQNVTLSCEQNLNHDAMYWYRQDPGQGLRLIYYSQIVNDFQKGDIAEGYSVSREKKESFPLTVTSAQKNPTAFYLCASSIRTGQETQYFGPGTRLLVL.

This clone was counted a few times. The CDR3 DNA sequence: TGTGCCATCAGTGATGAGTACTATAATTCACCCCTCCACTTT. It translates to CAISDEYYNSPLHF. The rearrangement links TRBV10-3 to TRBJ1-6; D is ambiguous. Trimming cost V 3 bases and J 3 bases, with 6 bases left between them. The CDR3 runs 14 residues. The germline V gene encodes CDR1 ENHRY and CDR2 SYGVKD.

The J gene is TRBJ2-2, the V gene TRBV9, with TRBD2 matching 10 bases. The CDR3 contains 15 residues. J lost 1 base, V lost 4 bases, and 1 base had no gene match. Germline assignment: CDR1 SGDLS and CDR2 YYNGEE. The CDR3 region is CASSPSGGNTGELFF. In nucleotides, the CDR3 is TGTGCCAGCAGCCCTAGCGGGGGGAACACCGGGGAGCTGTTTTTT.

The chain is built from TRBV24-1 and TRBJ1-2, with a weak D call TRBD1 (6 bases). Germline loops: CDR1 KGHDR, CDR2 SFDVKD. The CDR3 runs 14 residues. Trimming removed 3 bases from V and 4 bases from J, with 11 bases in between. The CDR3 DNA reads TGTGCCACCAGTGATGTCCGAGGGGGCTATGGCTACACCTTC. Translating gives CATSDVRGGYGYTF.

V gene TRBV7-2 combines with J gene TRBJ2-2, with a tentative D call TRBD1 (5 bases). Trimming stripped 1 base from V and 6 bases from J, with 12 bases between. Germline assignment: CDR1 SGHTA and CDR2 FQGNSA. This CDR3 has 15 amino acids. CDR3 DNA sequence: TGTGCCAGCAGCTTAGGGGCTATGGGGCCCGGGGAGCTGTTTTTT. Its protein product is CASSLGAMGPGELFF.

This clone was picked up a small number of times. The V and J genes are TRBV6-5 and TRBJ1-1; D may be TRBD1 (6 bases). Germline CDR1 MNHEY, CDR2 SVGAGI. V was cut by 7 bases and J by 4 bases, with 10 bases left in between. The CDR3 runs to 12 residues. The CDR3 nucleotides read TGTGCCAGCATTTCGGACAGCACTGAAGCTTTCTTT. It codes for CASISDSTEAFF.

The V gene is TRBV3-1 (or the pseudogene TRBV3-2), the J gene TRBJ2-7; D unclear. Trimming shortened V by 4 bases and J by 6 bases, and 7 bases separated the two germline ends. This CDR3 spans 11 amino acids. CDR1 is LGHDT and CDR2 is YNNKEL in the germline V gene (reference sequence). The CDR3 DNA follows: TGTGCCAGCAGCCTCTCGGGCGAGCAGTACTTC. It specifies CASSLSGEQYF.

The chain recombines TRBV11-1 with TRBJ2-5; TRBD1 is a possible D gene (5 bases). The germline CDR1 and CDR2 sequences are SGHAT and FQDESV (reference sequence). V lost 1 base, J lost 5 bases, and 11 bases lay in between. The CDR3 is 14 residues long. CDR3 sequence: CASSLVQGGETQYF. CDR3 DNA: TGTGCCAGCAGCTTAGTTCAGGGTGGTGAGACCCAGTACTTC.